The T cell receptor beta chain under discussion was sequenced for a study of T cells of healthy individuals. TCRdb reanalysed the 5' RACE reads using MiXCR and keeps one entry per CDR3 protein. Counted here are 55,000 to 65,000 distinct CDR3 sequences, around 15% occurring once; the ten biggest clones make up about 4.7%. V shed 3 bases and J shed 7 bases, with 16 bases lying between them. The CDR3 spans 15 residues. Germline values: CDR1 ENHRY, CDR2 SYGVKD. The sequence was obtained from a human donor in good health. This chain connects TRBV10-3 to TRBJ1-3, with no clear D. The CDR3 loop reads CAISEAGAGSNTIYF. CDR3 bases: TGTGCCATCAGTGAAGCTGGCGCGGGTTCGAACACCATATATTTT.